This T cell receptor (beta chain) was recovered during a study of cytomegalovirus exposure and HLA in healthy donors. From germline, CDR1 is KGHSH and CDR2 LQKENI. CDR3 size: 18 residues. V lost 3 bases, J lost 0 bases, and 4 bases stayed unmatched. A multiplex PCR was run with 60 Vbeta primers and 13 Jbeta primers. Libraries were prepared by immunoSEQ multiplex PCR; TCRdb keeps only in-frame clonotypes and omits some of them. The table shows some 170,000 clones, with roughly 80% occurring only once. The clonotype was recovered from a middle-aged man in good health and CMV-seronegative. The chain is built from TRBV18 and TRBJ2-1, with 14 positions matching TRBD2. The sequencing input was PBMCs. The CDR3 DNA reads as TGTGCCAGCTCACCTCGGACTAGCGGGGGGTACTCCTACAATGAGCAGTTCTTC. Its translation is CASSPRTSGGYSYNEQFF.